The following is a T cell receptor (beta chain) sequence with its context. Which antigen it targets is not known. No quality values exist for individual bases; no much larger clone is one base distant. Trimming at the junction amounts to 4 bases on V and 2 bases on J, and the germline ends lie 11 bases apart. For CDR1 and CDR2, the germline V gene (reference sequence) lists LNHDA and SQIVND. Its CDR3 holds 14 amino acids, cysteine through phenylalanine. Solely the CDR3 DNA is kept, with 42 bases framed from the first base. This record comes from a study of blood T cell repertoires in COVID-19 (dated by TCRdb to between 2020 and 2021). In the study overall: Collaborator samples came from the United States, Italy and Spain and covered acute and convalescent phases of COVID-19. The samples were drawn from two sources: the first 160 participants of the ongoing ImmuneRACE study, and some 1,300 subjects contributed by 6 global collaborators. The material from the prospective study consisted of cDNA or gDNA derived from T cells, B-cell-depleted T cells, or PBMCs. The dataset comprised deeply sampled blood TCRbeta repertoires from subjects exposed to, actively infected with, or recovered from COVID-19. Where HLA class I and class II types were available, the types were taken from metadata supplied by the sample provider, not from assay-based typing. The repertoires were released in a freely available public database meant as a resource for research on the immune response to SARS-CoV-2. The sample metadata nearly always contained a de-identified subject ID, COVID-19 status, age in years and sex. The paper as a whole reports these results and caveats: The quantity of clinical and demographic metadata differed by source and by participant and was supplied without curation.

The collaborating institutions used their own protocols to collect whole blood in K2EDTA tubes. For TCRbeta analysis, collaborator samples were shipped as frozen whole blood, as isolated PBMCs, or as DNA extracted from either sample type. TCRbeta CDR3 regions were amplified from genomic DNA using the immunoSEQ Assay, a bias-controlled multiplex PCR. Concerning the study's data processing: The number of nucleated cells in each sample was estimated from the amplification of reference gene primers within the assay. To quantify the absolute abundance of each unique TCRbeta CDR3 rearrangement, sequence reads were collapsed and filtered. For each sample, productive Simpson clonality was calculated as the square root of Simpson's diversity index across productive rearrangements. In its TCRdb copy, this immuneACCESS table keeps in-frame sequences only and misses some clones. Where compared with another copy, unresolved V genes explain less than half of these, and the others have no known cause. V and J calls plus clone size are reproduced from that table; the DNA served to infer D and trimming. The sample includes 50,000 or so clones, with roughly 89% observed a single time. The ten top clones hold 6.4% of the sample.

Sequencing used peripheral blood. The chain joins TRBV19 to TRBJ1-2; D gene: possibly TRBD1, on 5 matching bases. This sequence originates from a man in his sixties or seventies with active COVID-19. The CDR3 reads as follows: CASSRGAGNYGYTF. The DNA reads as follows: TGTGCCAGTAGTAGAGGAGCAGGGAACTATGGCTACACCTTC.